This section outlines one TCR beta chain sequence together with its context. V dropped 3 bases and J dropped 1; count of bases not matched to a gene: 4. Germline CDR1 WSHSY, CDR2 SAAADI. This CDR3 has 16 amino acids. These data belong to a study of blood T cell repertoires in COVID-19. Study-wide background: The analysed material was cDNA or gDNA that came from T cells, B-cell-depleted T cells, or PBMCs.

Seattle's cohort entered during active infection and was followed longitudinally. In the original processing: Counts of nucleated cells, estimated from reference gene primer amplification, were obtained. Clones were sequenced by immunoSEQ multiplex PCR, and TCRdb holds only the in-frame ones, with some missing. V and J calls and clone size are those listed in that table; D and trimming were worked out from the DNA. The sample lists approximately 350,000 clones; 80% to 90% were seen once. V is TRBV10-2 and J is TRBJ2-1; 9 bases align to TRBD2. The receptor comes from a woman in her fifties or sixties with COVID-19, enrolled during active disease. The specimen sequenced was peripheral blood. CDR3 in amino acids: CASSDGGGASYNEQFF. In nucleotides, the CDR3 is TGCGCCAGCAGTGATGGCGGGGGGGCTTCCTACAATGAGCAGTTCTTC.